These T cell receptor beta chains were read from a single sample in a study of molecular identifiers for immune sequencing clone quantification. One entry per CDR3 protein, called by TCRdb with MiXCR from the PCR reads. This table has around 470,000 distinct CDR3 sequences, about 22% appearing once. Sequencing was performed on naive CD8+ T cells from blood, with Jurkat cell RNA spiked in. Receptors originate from a human donor in good health. Some libraries in this study had Jurkat cell RNA spiked in. The conserved cysteine and the conserved F or W are not part of the CDR3 here. Size tells how often a clone was seen (once, few, many) or the class of an expanded clone, and some rows leave it out.

v_call clone_size cdr3_aa
TRBV7-6 . ANSLGDRGETQY
TRBV12-3/TRBV12-4 . ASSGGLPYQETQY
TRBV12-3/TRBV12-4 . ASSLGPRPGYNEQF
TRBV5-4 few ASSLPPDSYTDTQY
TRBV12-3/TRBV12-4 many ASSSVRRGTEAF
TRBV5-1 few ASSSLRDIGQAF
TRBV13 few ASSPGQGRVYEQY
TRBV4-3 few ASSQDSVSPSPDPDTQY
TRBV7-9 many ASRGGANVLT
TRBV7-9 few ASRPGRGTEAF
TRBV4-1 few ASSQETGEGETQY
TRBV29-1 few SVEEQGASPGGYT
TRBV4-3 . ASSQDNGAGVGNTGELF
TRBV12-3/TRBV12-4 few ASGPTGSGANVLT
TRBV9 few ASSVVGGSNYGYT
TRBV19 many ATSGLAYTGELF
TRBV11-2 . ASSRTDGNEAF
TRBV6-5 many ASSYRQGTDTQY
TRBV5-1 . ASSQGTGGASSYNEQF
TRBV3-1 . ASSQETSGMGTDTQY
TRBV28 many ASSLYRGTGNTIY
TRBV4-2 . ASSQEGVLAASYEQY
TRBV7-8 few ASSLSGTSGGFLLEQY
TRBV7-2 . AVHVLETSTDTQY
TRBV5-6 many ASSRTEDTQY
TRBV20-1 . SATQRGDTDTQY
TRBV4-3 few ASSQDFGTYNSPLH
TRBV28 many ASSSRDSFSYEQY
TRBV20-1 few SARGTSLGTDTQY
TRBV11-2 . ASSALASGGAWDTQY
TRBV29-1 many SVEQRGANLNTGELF
TRBV9 . ASSVEGGRQPQH
TRBV7-9 . ASSLASGGGMGTEAF
TRBV6-2/TRBV6-3 . ASVRGLGNQPQH
TRBV28 . ASSFRDRAYNEQF
TRBV28 many ASSFRDTSTGELF
TRBV10-1 . ATQAGATDTQY
TRBV7-2 . ASSLEGVAGIGEQY
TRBV14 many ASSQVPSFTDTQY
TRBV24-1 many ATSEGFGGELF
TRBV5-6 few ASSFGTTYSNQPQH
TRBV4-1 . ASSQILAGAYNEQF
TRBV6-5 many ASSYGTSSNEQY
TRBV4-3 . ASSQDRVTGAADTQY
TRBV2 many ASSEKQAEAF
TRBV4-1 few ASSSQWDSNEKLF
TRBV11-1 . ASSLASENNEQF